This TCR beta chain stems from a study of cytomegalovirus exposure and HLA in healthy donors. PCR was performed using 60 Vbeta and 13 Jbeta primers. This table comes from immunoSEQ multiplex PCR, and its TCRdb copy is limited to in-frame clones, with some not included. Of around 200,000 clones listed, 70% are singletons. General study results and limits: Most subjects had HLA-A and HLA-B alleles reportedly predicted accurately by TCR beta sequences. Being productive about 90% or about 30% of the time was typical of most TCR beta V segments in an earlier analysis.

Germline V gives CDR1 MNHNS, CDR2 SASEGT. There are 14 residues in the CDR3. V lost 5 bases to trimming and J lost 0 bases, with 11 bases between them. Notes on this clone: Its antigen is currently unknown.

The sample comprised PBMCs. V is TRBV6-1 and J is TRBJ2-7; the D gene is possibly TRBD2 (5 bases). The clonotype comes from a man in his forties or fifties in good health and CMV-seropositive. This CDR3 is CASSLTTVSYEQYF. In DNA form, the CDR3 reads TGTGCCAGCAGTCTGACTACTGTCTCCTACGAGCAGTACTTC.